This T cell receptor (beta chain) was captured in a study of cytomegalovirus exposure and HLA in healthy donors (dated by TCRdb to the late 2010s). About the study as a whole: According to an earlier analysis of a few hundred of the donors, roughly 180 million T cells yielded 120 million or so unique TCR beta sequences and around 280 Gb of sequence data. An early release covering about 600 HLA-typed donors comprised about 320 gigabases of sequencing data and some 79 million unique TCR sequences. The genetic ancestry cluster associated with self-reported Caucasian donors included over 80% of the 300 to 450 genotyped donors. The aim of the study was to test whether cataloging public T cell receptors could identify signatures of past pathogen exposure. The study profiled the T cell repertoires of some 610 subjects by immunosequencing and related them to cytomegalovirus serostatus. Besides the first cohort of more than 650 subjects, a separate validation cohort made up of over 100 different subjects was used. To predict cytomegalovirus infection status, the study combined high-throughput TCR immunosequencing, statistical association of individual TCRs with disease status, and machine learning. In a later analysis, previously published TCR beta repertoires from fewer than 750 donors were re-analyzed and high-resolution HLA genotyping was added so that TCR occurrence patterns could be studied. In the later analysis, no new phenotypic data were used to find candidate immune exposures; instead, reliance was placed on TCR beta sequences and their occurrence across donors. To decide whether each TCR beta V gene segment behaved as functional or pseudogenic, an earlier analysis of approximately 590 of the donors relied on high-throughput TCR beta sequencing. Donor age, sex, ethnicity and CMV serostatus were compiled together with the repertoire data. In a later genetic analysis, genome-wide SNP genotypes for about 60% of the 666 donors were used, and that subset was treated as a discovery cohort. Every discovery cohort repertoire had been produced on one sequencing platform. HLA typing covered class I and class II loci at four-digit resolution. Typing coverage differed by locus: A, B, C, DRB1 and DQB1 were typed in about 620-630 donors, DQA1 in about 500, DPA1 in around 610, and DPB1 in 450 to 480. Because of strong linkage in the cohort, five DR-DQ haplotypes were treated as single units for association and clustering. Among 398 genotyped donors of the cohort, an average of approximately 220,000 unique TCR beta nucleotide sequences was sequenced per donor, of which 15% to 20% were non-productive.

The CDR3 covers 13 residues, taking in both the cysteine and the phenylalanine. The kept DNA is CDR3 alone, 39 bases in frame from the first base. The germline V gene yields SGHVS for CDR1 and FNYEAQ for CDR2. The V end gives up 5 bases and the J end 7 bases, leaving 7 bases in the junction not matched to a gene. Broader findings and caveats from the paper: HLA typing was unavailable for some donors at each locus, so association tests used only the typed subset. In vitro tests confirmed that a few of the cytomegalovirus-associated TCR beta chains recognize cytomegalovirus antigens. Several of the top co-occurrence clusters appeared to be linked to parvovirus B19, influenza, CMV and Epstein-Barr virus, according to a later analysis. Correlated functional status among segregating V segments might reflect linkage disequilibrium, but an unknown experimental factor could not be ruled out. Strong co-occurrence of HLA alleles, especially DR and DQ, made assigning TCR associations to individual alleles difficult. Specific HLA alleles were associated with around 18,000 TCR beta sequences at a false discovery rate of 0.05 in a later analysis. For the cohort, immune exposure information was limited to CMV serostatus. A later genetic analysis reported fewer N-insertions in productive TCRs among donors in an Asian-associated ancestry cluster than the roughly 650-donor mean. An earlier analysis of several hundred of the donors showed that most TCR beta V segments appeared in productive rearrangements either about 87% or about 30% of the time, which broadly matched IMGT annotations. About 17 rarely observed V segments, including chromosome 9 orphons, were excluded from the earlier analysis of approximately 500 of the donors because counts were too low. In a later analysis, HLA-associated TCR beta chains were found to be more clonally expanded and to have lower generation probabilities than equally common non-associated chains. In a later analysis, most CMV-associated TCR beta chains were found to appear HLA-restricted, with HLA associations seemingly driven largely by CMV exposure. A further reported finding was that TCR beta sequences accurately predicted the HLA-A and HLA-B alleles for most subjects in the first cohort. In a later genetic analysis, a missense DCLRE1C variant was associated with V-gene and J-gene trimming of TCR beta chains, and the association was replicated in an independent cohort. In a later analysis, the rate of TCR association differed among HLA loci, with DRB1 alleles having the most associated TCRs and HLA-C alleles having the fewest. A cluster of highly shared sequence variants was judged likely to be a technical artifact of the sequencing pipeline. This cohort had only TCR beta chains sequenced, and the lack of alpha or paired-chain data limited which features could be detected. The study listed 150 to 200 TCR beta chains as associated with cytomegalovirus. The authors suggested that the approach could potentially be extended to other disease states and immunological phenotypes. Some IMGT-functional V segments, including TRBV6-2 and TRBV6-3, could not be distinguished by the 87-base-pair reads and were therefore excluded. The classifier was reported to diagnose cytomegalovirus status with high specificity and sensitivity in both the original cohort and the validation cohort. Roughly uniform sequencing depth across donors was assumed in presence/absence analyses, although this assumption may not hold. Across donors, most TCR sequences were observed very rarely, whereas some public TCRs were present in many individuals.

Library method: the immunoSEQ multiplex PCR assay. For the multiplex PCR, a mixture combining 60 forward primers for TCR Vbeta segments and 13 reverse primers for TCR Jbeta segments was used. A multiplex PCR assay on genomic DNA amplified the CDR3 region of rearranged TCR beta genes. The amplified TCR beta libraries were sequenced on the Illumina HiSeq System as 87-base-pair reads. In the paper's pipeline: A later analysis counted about 76 million unique TCR beta chains across the 500 to 850 repertoires, and some 11 million of these chains were shared by at least two donors. Raw reads were error-corrected and collapsed into unique sequences by a nearest-neighbor algorithm in which closely related sequences were merged to remove PCR and sequencing errors. V, D and J gene segments were assigned by aligning CDR3 sequences to IMGT reference sequences. For a sequence to be retained, a match of at least six nucleotides was required to both a V gene segment and a J gene segment. A rearrangement was called productive if the CDR3 had no stop codons and remained in frame with V and J, and every other rearrangement was called non-productive. CDR3 was defined according to IMGT convention as the region running from the second conserved V-encoded cysteine to the conserved J-encoded phenylalanine. The earlier analysis of a few hundred of the donors excluded any sequence lacking an unambiguous match to a single V gene segment. In an earlier analysis of around 600 of the donors, V segments were called functional above 56.7% productive rearrangements and were called segregating when the between-donor standard deviation exceeded 5%. A statistical classification framework was developed to diagnose cytomegalovirus status using the catalog of TCR beta chain sequences. A later analysis assigned V and J genes by comparing TCR nucleotide sequences with IMGT/GENE-DB human TR gene sequences. Using the TCRdist pipeline, a later analysis assigned CDR3 sequences along with most-parsimonious VDJ recombination scenarios. In a later analysis, every TCR beta chain was defined by the combination of its CDR3 amino acid sequence and its V-gene family, and reads without a unique V-gene family were dropped. As a way to deal with suspected cross-contamination and a sequencing artifact, a later analysis dropped 450 to 600 nucleotide sequences that were highly shared and had low generation probability. In a later analysis, a clonal expansion index was calculated for each public chain from normalized within-repertoire ranks of inferred template counts. Generation probabilities in a later analysis came from a VDJ recombination model fitted to out-of-frame rearrangements, and those results were checked against IGoR. In a later analysis, hypergeometric tests were used to score TCR-TCR, TCR-HLA and TCR-CMV co-occurrence, with a repertoire-size bias correction applied to TCR pairs. False discovery rates were estimated in a later analysis by permuting HLA or CMV assignments 20 times. A later analysis grouped co-occurring TCRs with DBSCAN, adding TCRdist sequence similarity when clustering within HLA-allele-positive subsets. Repertoires with fewer than 30,000 or more than 120,000 public chains, plus five repertoires with anomalous nucleotide sharing, were excluded from co-occurrence clustering. Sourced from immuneACCESS, this table was stored by TCRdb with only in-frame sequences that have V and J called. A share of the clones is absent; for the studies checked, an unresolved V gene accounts for under half, and the remainder has no known explanation. That table is the source of V, J and clone size, and D and trimming were worked out from the DNA. A total of 130,000 or so clones appear in this sample, roughly 88% of them only once. Roughly 3% of the sample comes from the top ten.

Points on this clone: Its recognized antigen is unknown. No base quality values were provided; no much bigger clone lies one nucleotide off.

The cohort comprised more than 550 healthy bone marrow donors. All cohort members were sampled while nominally healthy, although unrecorded immune exposures were likely present. The donor tested CMV seropositive, placing the donor among the approximately 310 seropositive members of the cohort. Every donor gave a peripheral blood sample, and the peripheral blood mononuclear cells from that sample were used for TCR beta sequencing. Genomic DNA was extracted from the blood cell samples with the Qiagen DNeasy Blood Extraction Kit. This sequence uses TRBV7-6 and TRBJ2-7; 8 central bases correspond to TRBD1. Sequenced: PBMCs. The origin of this receptor is a woman aged 18-29 years in good health and CMV-seropositive. The DNA sequence is given as TGTGCCAGCAGCCGACAGGGGACTGATGAGCAGTACTTC. It specifies CASSRQGTDEQYF.